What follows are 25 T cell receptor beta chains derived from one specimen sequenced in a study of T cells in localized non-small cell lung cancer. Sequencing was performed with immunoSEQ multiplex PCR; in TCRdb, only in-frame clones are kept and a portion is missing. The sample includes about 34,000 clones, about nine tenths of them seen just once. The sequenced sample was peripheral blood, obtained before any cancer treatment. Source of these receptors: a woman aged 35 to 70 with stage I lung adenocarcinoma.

The CDR3 coding sequence is TGTGCCAGCAGTGCAGGCCCAGGGAGTGAAGCTTTCTTT. This gives the protein CASSAGPGSEAFF. The chain is built from TRBV2 and TRBJ1-1; tentative D call: TRBD1 (5 bases). The germline V gene has CDR1 SNHLY and CDR2 FYNNEI. V was trimmed by 4 bases and J by 7 bases, leaving 13 bases between them. The CDR3 totals 13 residues.

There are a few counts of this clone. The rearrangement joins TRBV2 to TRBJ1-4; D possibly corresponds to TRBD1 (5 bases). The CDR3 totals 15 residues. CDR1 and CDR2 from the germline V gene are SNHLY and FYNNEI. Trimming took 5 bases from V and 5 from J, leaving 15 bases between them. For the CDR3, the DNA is TGTGCCAGCAGTCTTTGGGGGGGGTCGAATGAAAAACTGTTTTTT. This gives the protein CASSLWGGSNEKLFF.

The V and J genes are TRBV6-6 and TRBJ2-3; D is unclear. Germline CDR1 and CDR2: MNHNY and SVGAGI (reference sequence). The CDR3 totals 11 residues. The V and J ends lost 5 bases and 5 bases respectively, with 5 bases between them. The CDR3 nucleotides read TGTGCCAGCAGTGTAAAAGATACGCAGTATTTT. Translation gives CASSVKDTQYF.

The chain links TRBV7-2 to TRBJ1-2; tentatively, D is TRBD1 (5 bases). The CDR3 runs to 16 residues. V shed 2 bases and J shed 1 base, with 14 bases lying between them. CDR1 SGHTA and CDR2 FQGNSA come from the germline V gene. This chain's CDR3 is CASSLNAGLNNYGYTF. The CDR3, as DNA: TGTGCCAGCAGCTTAAATGCGGGGCTTAATAACTATGGCTACACCTTC.

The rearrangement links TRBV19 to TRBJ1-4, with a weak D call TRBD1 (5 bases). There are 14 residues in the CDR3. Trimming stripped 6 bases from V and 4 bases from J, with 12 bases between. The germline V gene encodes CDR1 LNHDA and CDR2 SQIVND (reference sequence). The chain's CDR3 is CASSPQASNEKLFF. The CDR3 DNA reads TGTGCCAGTAGCCCACAGGCGAGTAATGAAAAACTGTTTTTT.

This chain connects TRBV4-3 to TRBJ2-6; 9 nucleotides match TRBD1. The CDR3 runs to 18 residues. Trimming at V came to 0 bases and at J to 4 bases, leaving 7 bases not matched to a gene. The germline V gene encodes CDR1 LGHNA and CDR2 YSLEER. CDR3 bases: TGCGCCAGCAGCCAAGAGACAGGGGGGACATCCGGGGCCAACGTCCTGACTTTC. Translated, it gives CASSQETGGTSGANVLTF.

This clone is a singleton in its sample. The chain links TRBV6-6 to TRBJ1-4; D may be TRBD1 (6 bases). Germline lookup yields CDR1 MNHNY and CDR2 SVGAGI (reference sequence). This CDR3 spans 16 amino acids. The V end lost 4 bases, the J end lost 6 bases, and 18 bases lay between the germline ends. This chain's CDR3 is CASSWVAGARDEKLFF. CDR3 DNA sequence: TGTGCCAGCAGTTGGGTTGCGGGGGCGAGAGATGAAAAACTGTTTTTT.

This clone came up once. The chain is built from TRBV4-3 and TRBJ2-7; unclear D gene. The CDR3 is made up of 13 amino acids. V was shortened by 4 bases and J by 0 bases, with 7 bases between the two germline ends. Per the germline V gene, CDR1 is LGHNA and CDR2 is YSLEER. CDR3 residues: CASSLTPSYEQYF. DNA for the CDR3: TGCGCCAGCAGCCTAACACCCTCCTACGAGCAGTACTTC.

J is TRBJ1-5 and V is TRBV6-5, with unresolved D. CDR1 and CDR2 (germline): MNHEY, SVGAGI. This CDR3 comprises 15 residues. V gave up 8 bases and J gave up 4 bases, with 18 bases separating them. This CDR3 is CASSPVEATNQPQHF. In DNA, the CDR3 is TGTGCCAGCTCACCTGTGGAGGCGACGAATCAGCCCCAGCATTTT.

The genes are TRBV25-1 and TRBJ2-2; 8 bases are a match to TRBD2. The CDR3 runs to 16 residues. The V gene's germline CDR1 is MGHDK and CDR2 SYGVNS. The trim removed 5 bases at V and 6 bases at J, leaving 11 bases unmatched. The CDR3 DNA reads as TGTGCCAGCAGTAAATCTGTCGGACTAGCCGCCGGGGAGCTGTTTTTT. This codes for CASSKSVGLAAGELFF.

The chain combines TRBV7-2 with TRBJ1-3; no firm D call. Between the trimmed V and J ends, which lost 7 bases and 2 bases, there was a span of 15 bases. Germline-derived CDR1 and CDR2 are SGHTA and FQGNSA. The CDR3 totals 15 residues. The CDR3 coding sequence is TGTGCCAGCACTCCCATCCCCGGGGCTGGAAACACCATATATTTT. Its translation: CASTPIPGAGNTIYF. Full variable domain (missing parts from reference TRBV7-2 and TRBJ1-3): GAGVSQSPSNKVTEKGKDVELRCDPISGHTALYWYRQSLGQGLEFLIYFQGNSAPDKSGLPSDRFSAERTGGSVSTLTIQRTQQEDSAVYLCASTPIPGAGNTIYFGEGSWLTVV.

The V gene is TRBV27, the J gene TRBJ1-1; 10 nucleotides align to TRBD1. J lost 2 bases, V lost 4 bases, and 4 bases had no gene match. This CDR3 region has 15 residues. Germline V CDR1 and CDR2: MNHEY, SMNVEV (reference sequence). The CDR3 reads CASSSWTGGNTEAFF. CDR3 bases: TGTGCCAGCAGTTCCTGGACAGGGGGTAACACTGAAGCTTTCTTT.

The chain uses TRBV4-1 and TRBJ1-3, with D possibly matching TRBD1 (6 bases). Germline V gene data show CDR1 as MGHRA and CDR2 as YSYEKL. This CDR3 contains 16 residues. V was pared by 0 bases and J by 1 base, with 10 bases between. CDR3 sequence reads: CASSQDLTGSGNTIYF. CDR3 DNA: TGCGCCAGCAGCCAAGATCTTACAGGGTCTGGAAACACCATATATTTT.

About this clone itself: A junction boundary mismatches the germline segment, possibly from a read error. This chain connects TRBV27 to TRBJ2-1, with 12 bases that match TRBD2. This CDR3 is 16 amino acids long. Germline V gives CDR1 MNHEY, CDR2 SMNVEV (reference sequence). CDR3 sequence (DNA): TGTGCCAGCAGTTTGAAGACTAGCGGGGGCTACTATGAGCAGTTCTTC. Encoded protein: CASSLKTSGGYYEQFF.

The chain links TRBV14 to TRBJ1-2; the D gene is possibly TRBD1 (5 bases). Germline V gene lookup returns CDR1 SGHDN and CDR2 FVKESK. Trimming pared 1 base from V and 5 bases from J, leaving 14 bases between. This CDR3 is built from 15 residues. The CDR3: CASSQARTGVYGYTF. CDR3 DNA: TGTGCCAGCAGCCAAGCTCGTACAGGAGTATATGGCTACACCTTC.

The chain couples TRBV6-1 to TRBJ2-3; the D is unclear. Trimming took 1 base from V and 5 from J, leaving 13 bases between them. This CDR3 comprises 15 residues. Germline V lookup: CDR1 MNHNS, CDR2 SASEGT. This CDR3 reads CASSEVEGPRDTQYF. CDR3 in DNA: TGTGCCAGCAGTGAAGTGGAAGGTCCGAGAGATACGCAGTATTTT.

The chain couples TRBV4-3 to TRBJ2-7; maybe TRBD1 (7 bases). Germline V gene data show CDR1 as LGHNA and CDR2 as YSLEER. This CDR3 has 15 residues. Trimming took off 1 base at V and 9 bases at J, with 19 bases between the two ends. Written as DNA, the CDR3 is TGCGCCAGCAGCCAAGCCAGTCAGGGGGGTTTGGGGCAGTACTTC. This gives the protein CASSQASQGGLGQYF.

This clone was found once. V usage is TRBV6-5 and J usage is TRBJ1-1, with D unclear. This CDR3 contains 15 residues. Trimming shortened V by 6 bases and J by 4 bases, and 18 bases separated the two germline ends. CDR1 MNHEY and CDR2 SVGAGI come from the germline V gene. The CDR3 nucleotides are TGTGCCAGCAGCACGATGTGGGGTCTGGCCACTGAAGCTTTCTTT. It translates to CASSTMWGLATEAFF.

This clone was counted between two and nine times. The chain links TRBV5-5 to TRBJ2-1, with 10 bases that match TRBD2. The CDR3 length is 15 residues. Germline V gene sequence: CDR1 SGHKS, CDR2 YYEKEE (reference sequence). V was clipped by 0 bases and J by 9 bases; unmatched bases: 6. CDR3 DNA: TGTGCCAGCAGCTTGGAAGTACTAGCGGGGACTGAGCAGTTCTTC. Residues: CASSLEVLAGTEQFF.

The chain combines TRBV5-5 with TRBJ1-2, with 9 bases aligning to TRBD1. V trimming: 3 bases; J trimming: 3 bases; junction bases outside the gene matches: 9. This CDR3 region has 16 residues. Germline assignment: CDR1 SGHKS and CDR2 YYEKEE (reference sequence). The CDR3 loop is CASSSSARTGDYGYTF. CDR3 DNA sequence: TGTGCCAGCAGCTCGTCCGCTAGGACAGGGGACTATGGCTACACCTTC.

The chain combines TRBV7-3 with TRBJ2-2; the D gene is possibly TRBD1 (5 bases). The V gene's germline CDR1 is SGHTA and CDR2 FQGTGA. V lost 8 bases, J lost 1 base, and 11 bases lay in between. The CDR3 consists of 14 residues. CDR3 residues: CASAREGNTGELFF. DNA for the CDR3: TGTGCCAGCGCCAGGGAAGGGAACACCGGGGAGCTGTTTTTT. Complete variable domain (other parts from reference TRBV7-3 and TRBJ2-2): GAGVSQTPSNKVTEKGKYVELRCDPISGHTALYWYRQSLGQGPEFLIYFQGTGAADDSGLPNDRFFAVRPEGSVSTLKIQRTERGDSAVYLCASAREGNTGELFFGEGSRLTVL.

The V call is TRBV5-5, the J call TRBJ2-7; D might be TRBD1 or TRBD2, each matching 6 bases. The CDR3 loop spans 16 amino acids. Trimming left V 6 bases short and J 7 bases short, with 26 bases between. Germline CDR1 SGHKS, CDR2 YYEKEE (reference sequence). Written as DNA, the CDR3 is TGTGCCAGCACCCATACGCCGGCAGGGGATGGGGGGGAGCAGTACTTC. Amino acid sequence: CASTHTPAGDGGEQYF.

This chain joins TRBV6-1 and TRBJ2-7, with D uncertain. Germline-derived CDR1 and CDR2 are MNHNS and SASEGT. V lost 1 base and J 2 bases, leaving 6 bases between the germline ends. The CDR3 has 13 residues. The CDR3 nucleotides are TGTGCCAGCAGTGAAGGGAGACCCTACGAGCAGTACTTC. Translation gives CASSEGRPYEQYF.

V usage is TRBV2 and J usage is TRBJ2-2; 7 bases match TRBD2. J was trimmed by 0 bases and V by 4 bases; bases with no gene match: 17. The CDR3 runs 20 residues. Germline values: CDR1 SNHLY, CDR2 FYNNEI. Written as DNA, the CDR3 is TGTGCCAGCAGTGCCCTGGGGACTATTCACGTACCCTCGAACACCGGGGAGCTGTTTTTT. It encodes CASSALGTIHVPSNTGELFF.

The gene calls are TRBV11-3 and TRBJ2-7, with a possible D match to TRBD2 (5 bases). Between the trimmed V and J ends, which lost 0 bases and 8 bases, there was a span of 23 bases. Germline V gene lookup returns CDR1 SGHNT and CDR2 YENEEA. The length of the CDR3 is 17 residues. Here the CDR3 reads CASSLELFAGVLGKQYF. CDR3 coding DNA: TGTGCCAGCAGCTTAGAACTCTTTGCGGGTGTACTTGGTAAGCAGTACTTC.